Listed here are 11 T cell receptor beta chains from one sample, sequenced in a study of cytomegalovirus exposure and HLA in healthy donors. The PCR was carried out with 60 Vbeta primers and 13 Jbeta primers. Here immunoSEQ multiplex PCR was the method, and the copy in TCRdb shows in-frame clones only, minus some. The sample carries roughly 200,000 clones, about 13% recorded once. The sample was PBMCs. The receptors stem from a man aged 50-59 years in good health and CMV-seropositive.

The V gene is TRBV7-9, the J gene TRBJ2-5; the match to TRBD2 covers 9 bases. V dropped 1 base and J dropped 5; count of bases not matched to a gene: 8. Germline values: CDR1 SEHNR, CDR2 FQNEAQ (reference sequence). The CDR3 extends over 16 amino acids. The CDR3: CASSLVLSGGKETQYF. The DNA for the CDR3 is TGTGCCAGCAGCTTAGTACTCAGCGGGGGGAAGGAGACCCAGTACTTC.

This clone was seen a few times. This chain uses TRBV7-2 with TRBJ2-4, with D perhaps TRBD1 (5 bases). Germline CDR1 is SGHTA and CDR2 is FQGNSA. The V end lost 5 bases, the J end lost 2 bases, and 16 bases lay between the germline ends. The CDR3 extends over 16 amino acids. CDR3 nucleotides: TGTGCCAGCAGCCGCGACAGCCTCGCCTCCAAAAACATTCAGTACTTC. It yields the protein CASSRDSLASKNIQYF.

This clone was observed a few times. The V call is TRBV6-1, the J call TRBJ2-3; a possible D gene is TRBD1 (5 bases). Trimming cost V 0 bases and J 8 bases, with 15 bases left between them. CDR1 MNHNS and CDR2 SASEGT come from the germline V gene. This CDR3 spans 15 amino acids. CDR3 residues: CASSEAQGNQGTQYF. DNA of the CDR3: TGTGCCAGCAGTGAAGCGCAGGGAAACCAAGGTACGCAGTATTTT.

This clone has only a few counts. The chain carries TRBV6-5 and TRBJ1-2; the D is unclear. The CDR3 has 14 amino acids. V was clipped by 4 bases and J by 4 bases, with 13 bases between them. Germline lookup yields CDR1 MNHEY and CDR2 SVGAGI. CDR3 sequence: CASSSRQSFYGYTF. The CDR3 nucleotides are TGTGCCAGCAGTTCGAGGCAAAGCTTCTATGGCTACACCTTC.

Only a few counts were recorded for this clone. The CDR3 loop is CATSRQGVKGYTF. CDR3 in DNA: TGTGCCACCAGCAGACAGGGGGTGAAGGGCTACACCTTC. The rearrangement links TRBV15 to TRBJ1-2; TRBD1 agrees at 7 bases. V lost 2 bases and J lost 8; bases outside the gene matches: 5. CDR1 is LNHNV, CDR2 YYDKDF, per germline (reference sequence). The CDR3 is made up of 13 amino acids.

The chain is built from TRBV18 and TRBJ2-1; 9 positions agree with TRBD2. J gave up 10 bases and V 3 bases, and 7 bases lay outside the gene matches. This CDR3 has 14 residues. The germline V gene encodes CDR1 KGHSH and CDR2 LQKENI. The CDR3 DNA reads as TGTGCCAGCTCACCTGGCGGGGGGGCCGGGGAGCAGTTCTTC. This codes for CASSPGGGAGEQFF.

The CDR3 loop is CASSPHTGDTEAFF. The CDR3 DNA reads TGTGCCAGCAGTCCCCATACAGGGGACACTGAAGCTTTCTTT. V is TRBV27 and J is TRBJ1-1; 7 nucleotides align to TRBD1. The germline CDR1 and CDR2 sequences are MNHEY and SMNVEV (reference sequence). The CDR3 totals 14 residues. Trimming removed 5 bases from V and 3 bases from J; junction bases left unmatched: 6.

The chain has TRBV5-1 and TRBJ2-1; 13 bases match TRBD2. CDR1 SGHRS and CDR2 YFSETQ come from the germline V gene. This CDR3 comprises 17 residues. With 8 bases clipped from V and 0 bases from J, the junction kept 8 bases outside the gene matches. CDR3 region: CASKTSGGSSSYNEQFF. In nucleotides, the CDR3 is TGCGCCAGTAAGACTAGCGGGGGGTCAAGCTCCTACAATGAGCAGTTCTTC.

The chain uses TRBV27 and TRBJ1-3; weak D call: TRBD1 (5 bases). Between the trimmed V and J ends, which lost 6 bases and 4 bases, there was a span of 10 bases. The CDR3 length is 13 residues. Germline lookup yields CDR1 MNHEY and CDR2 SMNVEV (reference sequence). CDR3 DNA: TGTGCCAGCAGACGTGGGGGGGGAAACACCATATATTTT. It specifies CASRRGGGNTIYF.

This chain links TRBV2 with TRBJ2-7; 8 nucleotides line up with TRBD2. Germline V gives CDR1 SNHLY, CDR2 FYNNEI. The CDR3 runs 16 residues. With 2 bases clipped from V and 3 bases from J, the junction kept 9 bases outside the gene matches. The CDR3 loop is CASSERGRGVSYEQYF. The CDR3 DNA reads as TGTGCCAGCAGTGAAAGAGGGCGGGGGGTCAGCTACGAGCAGTACTTC.

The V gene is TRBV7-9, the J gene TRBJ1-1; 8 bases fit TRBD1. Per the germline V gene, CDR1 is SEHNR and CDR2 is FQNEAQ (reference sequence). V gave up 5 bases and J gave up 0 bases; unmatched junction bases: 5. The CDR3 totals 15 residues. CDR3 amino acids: CASSLLTGVNTEAFF. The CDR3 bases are TGTGCCAGCAGCCTACTGACAGGGGTGAACACTGAAGCTTTCTTT.